A selection of T cell receptor beta chains follows, all from one sample in a study of blood T cell repertoires in COVID-19. Repertoires were generated with immunoSEQ multiplex PCR, while TCRdb's copy carries only in-frame clones and drops some. Found here are 400,000 or so clones, 75% to 90% of them singletons; the top ten hold 1.5% to 1.9%. Sequenced: peripheral blood. Source of these receptors: a woman aged 40 to 50 with COVID-19, enrolled during active disease. The CDR3 runs from the conserved cysteine through the conserved F or W. The D gene is left open where the match is weak. Some rows mark clone size as missing; the rest say once, few, many or name a class of expanded clone.

j_gene,len,abundance,d_gene,v_gene,CDR3aa,CDR3nt
TRBJ2-1,15,once,TRBD2,TRBV6-5,CASITTSGSYNEQFF,TGTGCCAGCATTACGACTAGCGGCTCCTACAATGAGCAGTTCTTC
TRBJ2-3,19,.,TRBD2,TRBV5-4,CASSLKLAGGSYSTDTQYF,TGTGCCAGCAGCCTCAAGCTAGCGGGAGGGAGCTATAGCACAGATACGCAGTATTTT
TRBJ2-3,14,.,.,TRBV24-1,CATSDPSLTDTQYF,TGTGCCACCAGTGACCCTTCCCTCACAGATACGCAGTATTTT
TRBJ1-1,16,.,.,TRBV11-1,CASSQKTGGEGTEAFF,TGTGCCAGCAGCCAGAAAACGGGCGGGGAAGGAACTGAAGCTTTCTTT
TRBJ1-1,13,.,.,TRBV7-3,CASSQGANTEAFF,TGTGCCAGCAGCCAAGGGGCGAACACTGAAGCTTTCTTT
TRBJ1-4,16,.,.,TRBV19,CASRTRAGVTNEKLFF,TGTGCCAGTAGAACCCGGGCAGGGGTGACTAATGAAAAACTGTTTTTT
TRBJ2-1,15,.,TRBD2,TRBV7-2,CASSKTSGGSNEQFF,TGTGCCAGCAGCAAGACTAGCGGGGGTTCTAATGAGCAGTTCTTC
TRBJ1-3,15,.,TRBD1,TRBV10-3,CAINPTGGRGNTIYF,TGTGCCATCAACCCGACAGGGGGCCGTGGAAACACCATATATTTT
TRBJ1-5,17,once,TRBD1,TRBV7-9,CASSFGQGKGGNQPQHF,TGTGCCAGCAGCTTCGGACAGGGGAAGGGAGGCAATCAGCCCCAGCATTTT
TRBJ2-7,14,.,.,TRBV7-9,CASSLETSTHEQYF,TGTGCCAGCAGCTTGGAGACTAGTACCCACGAGCAGTACTTC
TRBJ2-2,17,.,TRBD2,TRBV7-2,CASSLSASGGATGELFF,TGTGCCAGCAGCTTAAGCGCTAGCGGGGGGGCCACCGGGGAGCTGTTTTTT
TRBJ2-7,14,.,TRBD1,TRBV5-5,CASSLVGQPYEQYF,TGTGCCAGCAGCTTGGTGGGACAGCCCTACGAGCAGTACTTC
TRBJ1-1,17,.,.,TRBV7-2,CASSPGWVPGRGTEAFF,TGTGCCAGCAGCCCTGGGTGGGTTCCCGGGAGGGGCACTGAAGCTTTCTTT
TRBJ1-1,15,.,.,TRBV19,CASSMEGIPNTEAFF,TGTGCCAGTAGTATGGAGGGGATCCCCAACACTGAAGCTTTCTTT
TRBJ2-1,14,.,TRBD1,TRBV6-2/TRBV6-3,CASSYSRTGNEQFF,TGTGCCAGCAGTTACTCAAGGACAGGGAATGAGCAGTTCTTC
TRBJ2-7,13,.,.,TRBV2,CASSEVSGGEQYF,TGTGCCAGCAGTGAAGTAAGCGGCGGTGAGCAGTACTTC
TRBJ2-2,16,.,TRBD2,TRBV7-2,CASSYTSGRGNGELFF,TGTGCCAGCAGCTATACTAGCGGGAGAGGAAACGGGGAGCTGTTTTTT
TRBJ2-3,14,.,.,TRBV19,CASSIGLALDTQYF,TGTGCCAGTAGTATTGGGCTAGCGCTAGATACGCAGTATTTT
TRBJ2-1,15,.,TRBD1,TRBV7-2,CASSLQGVSYNEQFF,TGTGCCAGCAGCCTGCAGGGGGTCTCCTACAATGAGCAGTTCTTC
TRBJ1-1,13,.,.,TRBV19,CASSSDSFRWAFF,TGTGCCAGTAGTTCGGACAGTTTCAGGTGGGCTTTCTTT
TRBJ1-1,13,.,.,TRBV27,CASSFPLGGKAFF,TGTGCCAGCAGTTTCCCCTTAGGCGGGAAAGCTTTCTTT
TRBJ2-5,13,.,.,TRBV27,CASSPTVQETQYF,TGTGCCAGCAGTCCGACAGTTCAAGAGACCCAGTACTTC
TRBJ2-3,14,.,TRBD2,TRBV18,CASSPSGGADTQYF,TGTGCCAGCTCACCGAGCGGGGGGGCAGATACGCAGTATTTT
TRBJ2-3,18,.,.,TRBV19,CASSIDPPGFSSTDTQYF,TGTGCCAGTAGTATAGACCCCCCCGGGTTCTCTAGCACAGATACGCAGTATTTT
TRBJ1-1,12,.,.,TRBV30,CAWEIRNTEAFF,TGTGCCTGGGAGATTCGGAACACTGAAGCTTTCTTT
TRBJ2-7,15,.,TRBD2,TRBV3-1/TRBV3-2,CASSEGLAGPYEQYF,TGTGCCAGCAGCGAGGGACTAGCGGGCCCCTACGAGCAGTACTTC
TRBJ2-5,13,.,.,TRBV11-3,CASSLVTGETQYF,TGTGCCAGCAGCTTAGTGACGGGAGAGACCCAGTACTTC
TRBJ2-7,14,.,TRBD1,TRBV18,CASSPDRGLGEQYF,TGTGCCAGCTCCCCCGACAGGGGGCTAGGCGAGCAGTACTTC
TRBJ1-6,15,.,TRBD1,TRBV18,CASSLGTGGDSPLHF,TGTGCCAGCTCACTAGGGACAGGGGGAGATTCACCCCTCCACTTT
TRBJ2-3,15,once,.,TRBV3-1/TRBV3-2,CASSQYTGNTDTQYF,TGTGCCAGCAGCCAATATACAGGGAACACAGATACGCAGTATTTT
TRBJ1-1,13,.,.,TRBV19,CASSMAGWTEAFF,TGTGCCAGTAGTATGGCGGGGTGGACTGAAGCTTTCTTT
TRBJ2-2,14,.,.,TRBV19,CASILAGGTGELFF,TGTGCCAGTATCCTCGCAGGGGGGACCGGGGAGCTGTTTTTT
TRBJ2-7,13,.,.,TRBV28,CASSPGGFYEQYF,TGTGCCAGCAGTCCCGGGGGATTCTACGAGCAGTACTTC
TRBJ2-1,16,.,TRBD1,TRBV4-3,CASSRDRGGRSNEQFF,TGCGCCAGCAGCCGCGACAGGGGGGGAAGGTCGAATGAGCAGTTCTTC
TRBJ2-3,13,.,TRBD1,TRBV27,CASSFYRGSTQYF,TGTGCCAGCAGTTTCTACAGGGGGAGTACGCAGTATTTT
TRBJ1-1,14,few,TRBD1,TRBV27,CASSFQGANTEAFF,TGTGCCAGCAGTTTTCAGGGGGCAAACACTGAAGCTTTCTTT
TRBJ2-1,20,.,.,TRBV21-1,CASSKGESRTASASYNEQFF,TGTGCCAGCAGCAAAGGGGAGTCTCGGACAGCCTCGGCCTCCTACAATGAGCAGTTCTTC
TRBJ1-1,14,.,TRBD1,TRBV7-3,CASSGPGQGSEAFF,TGTGCCAGCAGCGGACCGGGACAGGGGTCTGAAGCTTTCTTT
TRBJ1-2,15,.,.,TRBV7-8,CASSLAGAGAYGYTF,TGTGCCAGCAGCTTAGCGGGAGCCGGAGCCTATGGCTACACCTTC
TRBJ2-3,14,.,.,TRBV7-2,CASSLFGSGNTQYF,TGTGCCAGCAGCTTATTCGGGTCGGGGAATACGCAGTATTTT
TRBJ1-2,17,.,.,TRBV4-3,CASSQDLAGTLNYGYTF,TGCGCCAGCAGCCAAGATTTGGCAGGTACCCTTAACTATGGCTACACCTTC
TRBJ2-1,13,once,TRBD2,TRBV5-1,CASGPLAGFEQFF,TGCGCCAGCGGTCCTCTAGCGGGGTTTGAGCAGTTCTTC
TRBJ1-2,14,once,.,TRBV4-1,CASSQDRGNYGYTF,TGCGCCAGCAGCCAAGATAGAGGGAACTATGGCTACACCTTC
TRBJ2-2,14,.,TRBD1,TRBV19,CAGSDRANTGELFF,TGTGCCGGTTCGGACAGGGCGAACACCGGGGAGCTGTTTTTT
TRBJ2-7,13,.,.,TRBV5-8,CASGILMGRQQYF,TGTGCCAGCGGCATACTGATGGGGCGGCAGCAGTACTTC
TRBJ2-3,15,.,TRBD2,TRBV4-3,CASSQDGQRGDTQYF,TGCGCCAGCAGCCAAGATGGGCAGCGGGGGGATACGCAGTATTTT
TRBJ2-3,16,.,TRBD1,TRBV18,CASSPFGQGSTDTQYF,TGTGCCAGCTCACCTTTTGGACAGGGAAGCACAGATACGCAGTATTTT
TRBJ2-3,16,.,TRBD2,TRBV5-4,CASSLSLAGGLVTQYF,TGTGCCAGCAGCTTGTCGTTAGCGGGGGGACTTGTTACGCAGTATTTT
TRBJ2-7,13,.,.,TRBV13,CASSQAGDYEQYF,TGTGCCAGCAGCCAGGCAGGGGACTACGAGCAGTACTTC
TRBJ1-2,12,.,.,TRBV29-1,CSVIIRPYGYTF,TGCAGCGTTATTATCAGGCCCTATGGCTACACCTTC